Below are 8 T cell receptor beta chains sequenced from a single sample in a study of cytomegalovirus exposure and HLA in healthy donors. Vbeta (60) and Jbeta (13) primers were used in the PCR. This table comes from immunoSEQ multiplex PCR, and its TCRdb copy is limited to in-frame clones, with some not included. The record lists about 210,000 clones, of which the ten most abundant hold roughly 0.98%. Sequencing was done on a sample of PBMCs. Receptors originate from a woman in her 30s in good health and CMV-seropositive.

The chain employs TRBV7-9 and TRBJ1-2; D uncertain. Germline V gives CDR1 SEHNR, CDR2 FQNEAQ (reference sequence). The CDR3 has 13 amino acids. V shed 8 bases and J shed 0 bases, with 10 bases lying between them. The CDR3 DNA follows: TGTGCCAGCCAGGACGGGACTAACTATGGCTACACCTTC. Its protein is CASQDGTNYGYTF. Full variable domain (remainder filled in from reference TRBV7-9 and TRBJ1-2): DTGVSQNPRHKITKRGQNVTFRCDPISEHNRLYWYRQTLGQGPEFLTYFQNEAQLEKSRLLSDRFSAERPKGSFSTLEIQRTEQGDSAMYLCASQDGTNYGYTFGSGTRLTVV.

Turning to this clone: The sample carries other DNA sequences with the same CDR3. V is TRBV6-5 and J is TRBJ1-4; 11 bases are a match to TRBD1. Per the germline V gene, CDR1 is MNHEY and CDR2 is SVGAGI. V lost 0 bases and J lost 8; bases outside the gene matches: 2. There are 15 residues in the CDR3. The CDR3 loop reads CASSYSGTGGEKLFF. In DNA, the CDR3 is TGTGCCAGCAGTTACTCGGGGACAGGGGGGGAAAAACTGTTTTTT.

This chain uses TRBV27 with TRBJ1-2; D is ambiguous. Deletions cut 2 bases from V and 5 bases from J, with 9 bases between. Germline lookup yields CDR1 MNHEY and CDR2 SMNVEV (reference sequence). This CDR3 contains 13 residues. The CDR3 bases are TGTGCCAGCAGTTTAGGGCTCGCGTATGGCTACACCTTC. As protein: CASSLGLAYGYTF.

The chain uses TRBV5-1 and TRBJ2-5; unclear D gene. The CDR3 has 12 residues. Per the germline V gene, CDR1 is SGHRS and CDR2 is YFSETQ. Between the trimmed V and J ends, which lost 0 bases and 4 bases, there was a span of 4 bases. CDR3 sequence: CASSLVAETQYF. The CDR3 nucleotides are TGCGCCAGCAGCTTGGTAGCAGAGACCCAGTACTTC.

The V gene is TRBV11-2, the J gene TRBJ2-5; D not certain. Germline V gene lookup returns CDR1 SGHAT and CDR2 FQNNGV. The length of the CDR3 is 14 residues. Trimming pared 1 base from V and 5 bases from J, leaving 11 bases between. CDR3 residues: CASSLGSVGETQYF. The CDR3 DNA follows: TGTGCCAGCAGCTTAGGATCTGTCGGGGAGACCCAGTACTTC.

The chain carries TRBV27 and TRBJ1-3; no clear D. This CDR3 comprises 16 residues. The germline gives CDR1 MNHEY, CDR2 SMNVEV (reference sequence). Trimming stripped 2 bases from V and 0 bases from J, with 11 bases between. This CDR3 is CASSLTHPSSGNTIYF. CDR3 DNA: TGTGCCAGCAGTTTAACTCATCCGAGCTCTGGAAACACCATATATTTT.

The rearrangement uses TRBV5-1 and TRBJ2-1; 10 bases are shared with TRBD1. Germline CDR1 SGHRS, CDR2 YFSETQ. J gave up 3 bases and V 4 bases, and 16 bases lay outside the gene matches. The CDR3 is 19 amino acids. The CDR3 sequence is CASSPQGTGVVKYYNEQFF. In DNA form, the CDR3 reads TGCGCCAGCAGCCCACAAGGGACAGGGGTCGTCAAGTACTACAATGAGCAGTTCTTC.

The V gene is TRBV28, the J gene TRBJ2-1; TRBD1 agrees at 8 bases. CDR1 is MDHEN, CDR2 SYDVKM, per germline. V gave up 5 bases and J gave up 7 bases; unmatched junction bases: 13. This CDR3 has 16 amino acids. Here the CDR3 reads CASSPPDRARGNEQFF. Here the CDR3 DNA reads TGTGCCAGCAGTCCTCCGGACAGGGCGAGGGGGAATGAGCAGTTCTTC.